Here is one T cell receptor beta chain with its context. The antigen it recognizes is unknown. One base away there is no much larger clone; base qualities are not given. The data originate from a study of cytomegalovirus exposure and HLA in healthy donors (dated by TCRdb to the late 2010s). In the study overall: An earlier analysis of around 600 of the donors reported about 250 Gb of sequence data and 117 million unique TCR beta sequences from 150 million to 200 million T cells. Approximately 300 gigabases of sequencing data and around 88 million unique TCR sequences made up an early release that covered several hundred HLA-typed donors. Of the 300 to 500 genotyped donors, 80% to 90% were placed in the genetic ancestry cluster associated with self-reported Caucasian donors. The study aimed to test whether cataloging public T cell receptors could reveal signatures of past pathogen exposure. The study used immunosequencing to profile the T cell repertoires of around 600 subjects and linked those repertoires to cytomegalovirus serostatus. A separate validation cohort of some 130 different subjects was used in addition to the 666-subject first cohort. High-throughput TCR immunosequencing, statistical association of individual TCRs with disease status, and machine learning were combined to predict cytomegalovirus infection status. A later analysis re-examined previously published TCR beta repertoires from 500 to 700 donors and added high-resolution HLA genotyping to investigate patterns of TCR occurrence. The later analysis used no new phenotypic data to find candidate immune exposures, relying instead on TCR beta sequences and their occurrence across donors. An earlier analysis of 587 of the donors applied high-throughput TCR beta sequencing to assess whether each TCR beta V gene segment acted as functional or pseudogenic. Donor age, sex, ethnicity and CMV serostatus were compiled together with the repertoire data. A later genetic analysis used genome-wide SNP genotypes for about 55% of the 666 donors, treating that subset as a discovery cohort. All discovery cohort repertoires had been generated using a single sequencing platform. HLA typing covered class I and class II loci at four-digit resolution. Typing coverage differed by locus: A, B, C, DRB1 and DQB1 were typed in about 629-640 donors, DQA1 in 500 to 550, DPA1 in some 600, and DPB1 in around 440. Five DR-DQ haplotypes were treated as single units for association and clustering because of strong linkage in the cohort. Among about 400 genotyped donors of the cohort, an average of around 250,000 unique TCR beta nucleotide sequences was sequenced per donor, of which about 19% were non-productive. The study at large found these results: The cohort was sequenced for TCR beta chains only, and without alpha or paired-chain data the features that could be detected were limited. In a later analysis, the rate of TCR association differed among HLA loci, with DRB1 alleles having the most associated TCRs and HLA-C alleles having the fewest. Some IMGT-functional V segments, including TRBV6-2 and TRBV6-3, could not be told apart with the 87-base-pair reads, so those segments were excluded. At a false discovery rate of 0.05, a later analysis linked around 15,000 TCR beta sequences to specific HLA alleles. Most TCR sequences were seen in very few donors, while some public TCRs were found in many individuals. A later analysis reported that several top co-occurrence clusters appeared linked to parvovirus B19, influenza, CMV and Epstein-Barr virus. A cluster of highly shared sequence variants was judged likely to represent a technical artifact of the sequencing pipeline. Strong co-occurrence of HLA alleles, especially DR and DQ, made assigning TCR associations to individual alleles difficult. The study gave a list of about 160 TCR beta chains associated with cytomegalovirus. Correlated functional status among segregating V segments might be attributable to linkage disequilibrium, but an unknown experimental factor could not be ruled out. Cytomegalovirus status was reported to be diagnosed by the classifier with high specificity and sensitivity in both the original and validation cohorts. The authors suggested that the approach could potentially be extended to other disease states and immunological phenotypes. Presence/absence analyses assumed roughly uniform sequencing depth across donors, an assumption that may not hold. Broadly in line with IMGT annotations, most TCR beta V segments showed up in productive rearrangements about 87% or about 30% of the time in an earlier analysis of several hundred of the donors. About 17 rarely observed V segments, including chromosome 9 orphons, were excluded from the earlier analysis of approximately 600 of the donors because counts were too low. Three of the identified cytomegalovirus-associated TCR beta chains were confirmed in vitro to be specific for cytomegalovirus antigens. In a later analysis, HLA-associated TCR beta chains showed more clonal expansion and lower generation probabilities than non-associated chains that were equally common. An association between a missense DCLRE1C variant and V-gene and J-gene trimming of TCR beta chains was found in a later genetic analysis and replicated in an independent cohort. According to a later genetic analysis, donors in an Asian-associated ancestry cluster had fewer N-insertions in productive TCRs than the approximately 670-donor mean. Immune exposure information for the cohort was limited to CMV serostatus. A later analysis found that most CMV-associated TCR beta chains appeared HLA-restricted, with HLA associations seemingly driven largely by CMV exposure. HLA typing was unavailable for some donors at each locus, so association tests used only the typed subset. A further reported finding was that TCR beta sequences accurately predicted the HLA-A and HLA-B alleles for most subjects in the first cohort.

Looking up the germline V gene yields CDR1 MDHEN and CDR2 SYDVKM. V loses 6 bases of germline sequence and J loses 0 bases, and the interval between the two ends is 12 bases. The CDR3 measures 16 amino acids from cysteine to phenylalanine. The only DNA kept is the CDR3, 48 bases in frame from the first base. The cohort was made up of approximately 700 healthy bone marrow donors. Cohort members were all nominally healthy when sampled, although unrecorded immune exposures were likely present. The donor was CMV seropositive and belonged to the group of 250 to 300 seropositive cohort members. Every donor gave a peripheral blood sample, and the peripheral blood mononuclear cells from that sample were used for TCR beta sequencing. Genomic DNA extraction from the blood cell samples was performed with the Qiagen DNeasy Blood Extraction Kit. Preparation of the library involved the immunoSEQ multiplex PCR assay. The multiplex PCR relied on a mix of 60 forward primers for TCR Vbeta segments and 13 reverse primers for TCR Jbeta segments. The CDR3 region of rearranged TCR beta genes was amplified from genomic DNA with a multiplex PCR assay. The amplified TCR beta libraries were sequenced on the Illumina HiSeq System as 87-base-pair reads. On the study's bioinformatics: In a later analysis, roughly 80 million unique TCR beta chains were counted across the approximately 620 repertoires, and around 10 million of these chains were shared by at least two donors. Raw reads were error-corrected and collapsed into unique sequences with a nearest-neighbor algorithm that merged closely related sequences to remove PCR and sequencing errors. Alignment of CDR3 sequences to IMGT reference sequences was used to assign V, D and J gene segments. For a sequence to be retained, a match of at least six nucleotides was required to both a V gene segment and a J gene segment. A rearrangement was called productive if the CDR3 had no stop codons and remained in frame with V and J, and every other rearrangement was called non-productive. CDR3 was defined according to IMGT convention as the region running from the second conserved V-encoded cysteine to the conserved J-encoded phenylalanine. The earlier analysis of 587 of the donors excluded sequences that lacked an unambiguous match to a single V gene segment. In an earlier analysis of approximately 550 of the donors, V segments were called functional above 56.7% productive rearrangements and were called segregating when the between-donor standard deviation exceeded 5%. A statistical classification framework was built for diagnosing cytomegalovirus status from the catalog of TCR beta chain sequences. V and J gene assignment, in a later analysis, came from comparing TCR nucleotide sequences with IMGT/GENE-DB human TR gene sequences. A later analysis assigned CDR3 sequences and most-parsimonious VDJ recombination scenarios with the TCRdist pipeline. In a later analysis, each TCR beta chain was defined by its CDR3 amino acid sequence together with its V-gene family, and reads lacking a unique V-gene family were excluded. A later analysis removed roughly 590 highly shared, low-generation-probability nucleotide sequences to deal with suspected cross-contamination and a sequencing artifact. In a later analysis, a clonal expansion index for each public chain was calculated from normalized within-repertoire ranks of inferred template counts. A later analysis computed generation probabilities with a VDJ recombination model fitted to out-of-frame rearrangements, and checked the results against IGoR. In a later analysis, hypergeometric tests were used to score TCR-TCR, TCR-HLA and TCR-CMV co-occurrence, with a repertoire-size bias correction applied to TCR pairs. False discovery rates were estimated in a later analysis by permuting HLA or CMV assignments 20 times. In a later analysis, co-occurring TCRs were grouped using DBSCAN, with TCRdist sequence similarity added in when clustering inside HLA-allele-positive subsets. For co-occurrence clustering, repertoires with fewer than 30,000 or more than 120,000 public chains were excluded, along with roughly five repertoires with anomalous nucleotide sharing. Held by TCRdb, this immuneACCESS table contains in-frame sequences only and omits some clones. Under half of the omission traces to an unresolved V gene where checked; the cause of the rest is unknown. V and J calls and clone size are those listed in that table; D and trimming were worked out from the DNA. The sample yields around 150,000 clones; roughly 80% were counted once. The ten largest clonotypes hold approximately 1.4% of the sample.

Material for sequencing was PBMCs. The clonotype originates from a girl aged 10 to 17 in good health and CMV-seropositive. The rearranged chain carries TRBV28 and TRBJ2-6; TRBD1 is a weak D gene call, 6 bases matching. In nucleotide form, the sequence is TGTGCCAGCAGCCGGACAGTCATCTCTGGGGCCAACGTCCTGACTTTC. Its protein reads: CASSRTVISGANVLTF.